Following are 8 T cell receptor beta chains from one sample sequenced in a study of T-cell reconstitution after alpha-beta-depleted transplantation in children. This sample's TCRbeta library carried unique molecular identifier barcodes. Each CDR3 protein is one row after TCRdb ran MiXCR on the PCR reads. Of under 850,000 distinct CDR3 sequences detected, about 12% appear once; the ten largest clones hold around 0.76%. The source was PBMCs, collected before TCRalphabeta/CD19-depleted stem cell transplant. All receptors come from a girl aged 2 to 10 with congenital amegakaryocytic thrombocytopenia, due to receive a stem cell transplant.

There are many counts of this clonotype. The V call is TRBV20-1, the J call TRBJ2-7; TRBD2 matches at 9 bases. The CDR3 has 12 amino acids. The J segment lost 3 bases and the V segment lost 4 bases, leaving 1 base of the junction unmatched. The V gene's germline CDR1 is DFQATT and CDR2 SNEGSKA (reference sequence). The CDR3 here is CSAIAGDYEQYF. The DNA for the CDR3 is TGCAGTGCTATAGCGGGGGACTACGAGCAGTACTTC.

This clonotype was observed at least ten times. The chain combines TRBV12-3 or TRBV12-4 with TRBJ2-1; TRBD2 matches 14 bases. CDR3 size: 16 residues. J gave up 1 base and V 7 bases, and 3 bases lay outside the gene matches. The CDR3 region is CASNGLAGGSYNEQFF. The DNA of the CDR3 is TGTGCCAGCAATGGACTAGCGGGAGGTTCCTACAATGAGCAGTTCTTC.

This clonotype was seen many times. The chain has TRBV27 and TRBJ2-6; D is uncertain. Germline lookup yields CDR1 MNHEY and CDR2 SMNVEV (reference sequence). The V and J ends lost 1 base and 0 bases respectively, with 4 bases between them. CDR3 length: 15 residues. The CDR3 coding sequence is TGTGCCAGCAGTTTATTCTTCTCTGGGGCCAACGTCCTGACTTTC. Translated, it gives CASSLFFSGANVLTF.

The sample holds a few counts of this clonotype. The chain employs TRBV12-3 or TRBV12-4 and TRBJ2-5; D not resolved. The CDR3 totals 11 residues. V was pared by 5 bases and J by 6 bases, with 7 bases between. CDR3 in DNA: TGTGCCAGCAGTAACCGGCAGACCCAGTACTTC. Translated, it gives CASSNRQTQYF.

The genes are TRBV6-1 and TRBJ1-5; 7 bases line up with TRBD1. V lost 6 bases, J lost 5 bases, and 10 bases stayed unmatched. The CDR3 is 15 amino acids. CDR1 and CDR2 (germline): MNHNS, SASEGT. This CDR3 is CASRPTGDRYQPQHF. Written as DNA, the CDR3 is TGTGCCAGCAGGCCCACAGGGGATCGTTATCAGCCCCAGCATTTT.

The chain has TRBV20-1 and TRBJ2-3; D remains unclear. In germline, CDR1 is DFQATT, CDR2 SNEGSKA (reference sequence). CDR3 length: 15 amino acids. V was cut by 3 bases and J by 6 bases, with 19 bases left in between. CDR3 nucleotides: TGCAGTGCTAGCTCCTTACACAAACGGTCCGATACGCAGTATTTT. Amino acid sequence: CSASSLHKRSDTQYF.

This clonotype was counted a few times. The V call is TRBV28, the J call TRBJ2-1; D call uncertain. The V end was cut by 5 bases, the J end by 4 bases, with 15 bases between. CDR1 and CDR2 from the germline V gene are MDHEN and SYDVKM. The CDR3 spans 15 residues. The CDR3 is CASSPTATLYNEQFF. CDR3 sequence (DNA): TGTGCCAGCAGTCCGACTGCCACACTTTACAATGAGCAGTTCTTC.

This clonotype was counted ten times or more. The chain uses TRBV12-3 or TRBV12-4 and TRBJ2-7; D possibly corresponds to TRBD1 (5 bases). V dropped 2 bases and J dropped 2 bases, with 10 bases sitting between them. The CDR3 runs 14 residues. This CDR3 is CASSLWGGTYEQYF. The CDR3 bases are TGTGCCAGCAGTTTATGGGGCGGCACCTACGAGCAGTACTTC.